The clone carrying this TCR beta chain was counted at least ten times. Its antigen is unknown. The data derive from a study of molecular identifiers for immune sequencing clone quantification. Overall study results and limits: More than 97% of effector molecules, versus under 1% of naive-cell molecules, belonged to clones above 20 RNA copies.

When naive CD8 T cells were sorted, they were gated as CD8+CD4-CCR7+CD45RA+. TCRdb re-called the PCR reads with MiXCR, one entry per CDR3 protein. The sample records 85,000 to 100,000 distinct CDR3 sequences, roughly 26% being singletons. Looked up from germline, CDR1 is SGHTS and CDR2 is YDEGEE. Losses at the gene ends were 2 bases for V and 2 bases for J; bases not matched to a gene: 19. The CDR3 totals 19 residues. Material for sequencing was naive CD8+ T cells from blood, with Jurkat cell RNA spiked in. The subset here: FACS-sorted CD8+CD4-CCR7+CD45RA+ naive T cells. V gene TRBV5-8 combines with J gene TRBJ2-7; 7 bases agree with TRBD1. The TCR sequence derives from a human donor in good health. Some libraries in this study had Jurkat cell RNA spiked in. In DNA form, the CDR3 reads TGTGCCAGCAGCTTCGCATCCGTGCTGACAGGGATAAAAACCTACGAGCAGTACTTC. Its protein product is CASSFASVLTGIKTYEQYF.